Shown below are 8 T cell receptor beta chains from a single sample sequenced in a study of blood T cell repertoires in COVID-19. Profiled with immunoSEQ multiplex PCR; TCRdb holds only in-frame clones, not every one. The sample lists about 170,000 clones; about 85% were seen once. Material: peripheral blood. The receptors derive from a human donor with acute or convalescent COVID-19. The donor label of this sample is uncertain.

This clone has just one count. V and J are TRBV27 and TRBJ2-7; 7 positions agree with TRBD1. The CDR3 length is 13 residues. V was clipped by 6 bases and J by 1 base; unmatched bases: 3. Per germline, CDR1 MNHEY and CDR2 SMNVEV (reference sequence). CDR3 amino acids: CASRRQGSYEQYF. In DNA form, the CDR3 reads TGTGCCAGCAGGAGACAGGGTTCCTACGAGCAGTACTTC.

This clone was detected once. V usage is TRBV4-2 and J usage is TRBJ2-2; 9 bases fit TRBD2. The CDR3 is made up of 14 amino acids. After removal of 1 base from V and 6 bases from J, the junction contained 0 bases not matched to a gene. Germline V gene sequence: CDR1 LGHNA, CDR2 YNFKEQ. Here the CDR3 DNA reads TGTGCCAGCAGCCAAGGCGGGGGGGCCGGGGAGCTGTTTTTT. Translation: CASSQGGGAGELFF.

This clone was recorded only once. The chain carries TRBV4-2 and TRBJ1-2; the match to TRBD1 covers 7 bases. The germline gives CDR1 LGHNA, CDR2 YNFKEQ. J was trimmed by 7 bases and V by 0 bases; bases with no gene match: 11. The CDR3 consists of 16 residues. The CDR3 coding sequence is TGTGCCAGCAGCCAAGATCCCGGACAGGCAGGGGGTGGCTACACCTTC. Translation: CASSQDPGQAGGGYTF.

The chain is built from TRBV5-1 and TRBJ1-6; no clear D gene. There are 15 residues in the CDR3. Trimming shortened V by 1 base and J by 8 bases, and 13 bases separated the two germline ends. CDR1 is SGHRS and CDR2 is YFSETQ in the germline V gene. The CDR3 DNA reads as TGCGCCAGCAGCTTGCTGCTCCAGAGGGATTCACCCCTCCACTTT. This encodes CASSLLLQRDSPLHF.

CDR3 DNA sequence: TGTGCCAGCAGGGTCCTTGGAGGGCCCTACGAGCAGTACTTC. It specifies CASRVLGGPYEQYF. The rearrangement uses TRBV6-5 and TRBJ2-7; D possibly corresponds to TRBD2 (6 bases). The germline V gene encodes CDR1 MNHEY and CDR2 SVGAGI. V lost 6 bases and J 2 bases, leaving 14 bases between the germline ends. There are 14 residues in the CDR3.

This clone was counted once. The chain combines TRBV5-4 with TRBJ2-5; TRBD2 aligns across 12 bases. Germline CDR1 reads SGHNT; CDR2 reads YYREEE (reference sequence). Trimming took 1 base from V and 5 from J; bases not matched to a gene: 0. CDR3 length: 14 amino acids. CDR3 loop: CASSLTSGGETQYF. The CDR3 coding sequence is TGTGCCAGCAGCTTGACTAGCGGGGGGGAGACCCAGTACTTC.

The chain combines TRBV5-4 with TRBJ1-1; D is ambiguous. V lost 2 bases, J lost 2 bases, and 7 bases lay in between. In germline, CDR1 is SGHNT, CDR2 YYREEE (reference sequence). The length of the CDR3 is 13 residues. The CDR3, as DNA: TGTGCCAGCAGCTTTGTCATTAACACTGAAGCTTTCTTT. Residues: CASSFVINTEAFF.

This rearrangement joins TRBV19 to TRBJ2-2, with TRBD2 matching 10 bases. Losses at the gene ends were 8 bases for V and 3 bases for J; bases not matched to a gene: 3. This CDR3 region has 14 residues. Germline V gene lookup returns CDR1 LNHDA and CDR2 SQIVND (reference sequence). CDR3 bases: TGTGCCAGTCAGCGGGGGGGCGACACCGGGGAGCTGTTTTTT. Protein sequence: CASQRGGDTGELFF.